Listed below are T cell receptor beta chains from one sample, sequenced in a study of shared clonotypes between healthy human individuals. TCRdb's table, derived via immunoSEQ multiplex PCR, lists solely in-frame clones and lacks some. The sample holds 2,500,000 or so clones, 80% to 95% seen once. The sample comprised naive CD4+ T cells from PBMCs. These receptors all come from a man aged 18 to 29 in good health. Some clones in this sample may be carry-over from other donors' samples. Each CDR3 is given with its conserved first and last residue. D genes are given only for firm matches. Not all rows give a size; the values are once, few, many and, for expanded clones, a class.

j_call v_call clone_size d_call cdr3_aa cdr3_nt
TRBJ2-5 TRBV5-1 . . CASSFGVEETQYF TGCGCCAGCAGCTTCGGAGTAGAAGAGACCCAGTACTTC
TRBJ1-2 TRBV5-1 . TRBD1 CASSPSWTGFNYGYTF TGCGCCAGCAGCCCCTCCTGGACAGGATTTAACTATGGCTACACCTTC
TRBJ2-2 TRBV5-1 . . CASTPTRFTGELFF TGCGCCAGCACCCCGACTCGTTTCACCGGGGAGCTGTTTTTT
TRBJ2-7 TRBV11-2 . . CASSASGGYEQYF TGTGCCAGCTCGGCAAGCGGCGGCTACGAGCAGTACTTC
TRBJ2-1 TRBV19 once . CASKSYNEQFF TGTGCCAGCAAGAGCTACAATGAGCAGTTCTTC
TRBJ2-5 TRBV15 . TRBD2 CATSTWGGRQLQETQYF TGTGCCACCAGCACCTGGGGGGGACGCCAGCTACAAGAGACCCAGTACTTC
TRBJ1-5 TRBV6-5 . . CASRRDRYSNQPQHF TGTGCCAGCAGAAGGGACCGATATAGCAATCAGCCCCAGCATTTT
TRBJ1-3 TRBV5-1 . . CASSPTAPGKVDTIYF TGCGCCAGCAGCCCGACCGCGCCGGGTAAGGTTGACACCATATATTTT
TRBJ2-3 TRBV29-1 . . CSVRTVLTDTQYF TGCAGCGTCAGGACGGTCCTCACAGATACGCAGTATTTT
TRBJ2-5 TRBV20-1 few . CSARDQETQYF TGCAGTGCTAGAGATCAAGAGACCCAGTACTTC
TRBJ1-2 TRBV7-3 . . CASSLGPAQTGYTF TGTGCCAGCAGCTTGGGTCCGGCACAGACTGGCTACACCTTC
TRBJ1-1 TRBV5-4 . TRBD1 CASNPPGTGSSNTEAFF TGTGCCAGCAACCCACCCGGGACAGGGTCTTCGAACACTGAAGCTTTCTTT
TRBJ2-1 TRBV5-1 . . CASSLGQGSYNEQFF TGCGCCAGCAGCTTGGGGCAGGGTTCCTACAATGAGCAGTTCTTC
TRBJ2-5 TRBV9 . . CASSVAPGHSAQETQYF TGTGCCAGCAGCGTTGCCCCGGGACACTCAGCCCAAGAGACCCAGTACTTC
TRBJ2-5 TRBV30 . . CAWRKVGETQYF TGTGCCTGGAGGAAGGTAGGAGAGACCCAGTACTTC
TRBJ1-5 TRBV6-1 . TRBD1 CASSRRGDRDQPQHF TGTGCCAGCAGCAGAAGGGGGGACAGAGATCAGCCCCAGCATTTT
TRBJ2-7 TRBV11-2 . TRBD1 CASSSWTGDSYEQYF TGTGCCAGCAGCTCTTGGACAGGGGATTCCTACGAGCAGTACTTC
TRBJ2-3 TRBV28 . TRBD2 CASSSEGLAANPGGTDTQYF TGTGCCAGCAGTTCTGAGGGACTAGCAGCTAATCCCGGTGGTACAGATACGCAGTATTTT
TRBJ1-5 TRBV21-1 . . CASSNGQPQHF TGTGCCAGCAGCAATGGTCAGCCCCAGCATTTT
TRBJ1-1 TRBV9 . . CASSVGGLRTEAFF TGTGCCAGCAGCGTAGGGGGTTTGAGAACTGAAGCTTTCTTT
TRBJ2-2 TRBV7-9 . . CASSLLLVSGELFF TGTGCCAGCAGCCTTTTACTAGTTTCCGGGGAGCTGTTTTTT
TRBJ1-3 TRBV4-1 . . CASSVGWGSGNTIYF TGCGCCAGCAGCGTCGGCTGGGGCTCTGGAAACACCATATATTTT
TRBJ2-1 TRBV11-1 . . CASSLDGGISSYNEQFF TGTGCCAGCAGCTTAGACGGCGGGATTAGCTCCTACAATGAGCAGTTCTTC
TRBJ1-4 TRBV7-9 . . CASSVGGYGEKLFF TGTGCCAGCAGCGTAGGGGGTTACGGTGAAAAACTGTTTTTT
TRBJ1-5 TRBV28 . TRBD1 CASRTTGGEQPQHF TGTGCCAGCAGGACGACAGGGGGGGAGCAGCCCCAGCATTTT
TRBJ2-3 TRBV4-2 . TRBD2 CASNLWTSGTTDTQYF TGTGCCAGCAACCTCTGGACTAGCGGGACTACAGATACGCAGTATTTT
TRBJ2-7 TRBV4-3 . TRBD2 CASSQSSGSSSYEQYF TGCGCCAGCAGCCAGAGTAGCGGGAGTAGTTCCTACGAGCAGTACTTC
TRBJ2-3 TRBV9 . TRBD2 CASGGTSGSRSTDTQYF TGTGCCAGCGGCGGGACTAGCGGGAGTAGGAGCACAGATACGCAGTATTTT
TRBJ1-5 TRBV19 . . CASSTKKSLLHQPQHF TGTGCCAGTAGTACAAAAAAATCGCTCCTACATCAGCCCCAGCATTTT
TRBJ1-6 TRBV30 once . CAWSALSSPLHF TGTGCCTGGAGTGCCCTCTCATCACCCCTCCACTTT
TRBJ2-5 TRBV29-1 . . CSVEYGLQETQYF TGCAGCGTTGAATACGGTCTACAAGAGACCCAGTACTTC
TRBJ2-7 TRBV28 . . CASSFDSYEQYF TGTGCCAGCAGTTTCGATAGCTACGAGCAGTACTTC
TRBJ1-2 TRBV28 few . CASSSAGVDGYTF TGTGCCAGCAGTTCCGCCGGGGTGGATGGCTACACCTTC
TRBJ1-4 TRBV9 . . CASSVGPRLDEKLFF TGTGCCAGCAGCGTAGGGCCAAGATTAGATGAAAAACTGTTTTTT
TRBJ2-6 TRBV27 . . CASSLSTSNVLTF TGTGCCAGCAGTCTTAGTACGTCCAACGTCCTGACTTTC
TRBJ2-5 TRBV5-1 . TRBD2 CASSLDTSGRQETQYF TGCGCCAGCAGCTTGGATACTAGCGGGCGACAAGAGACCCAGTACTTC
TRBJ1-2 TRBV6-4 . . CASSPGGGYGYTF TGTGCCAGCAGCCCCGGGGGAGGTTATGGCTACACCTTC
TRBJ2-7 TRBV5-5 . . CASSLASLFYEQYF TGTGCCAGCAGCTTGGCCTCCTTATTCTACGAGCAGTACTTC
TRBJ2-3 TRBV21-1 . . CASSAYPTVWTSESTDTQYF TGTGCCAGCAGCGCCTACCCTACGGTTTGGACTAGCGAGAGCACAGATACGCAGTATTTT
TRBJ2-1 TRBV9 . . CASSSTGSYNEQFF TGTGCCAGCAGCTCGACAGGCTCCTACAATGAGCAGTTCTTC
TRBJ2-5 TRBV7-9 . . CASSFSGFFETQYF TGTGCCAGCAGCTTCTCAGGGTTCTTCGAGACCCAGTACTTC
TRBJ1-1 TRBV28 . TRBD1 CASSFRDRVNTEAFF TGTGCCAGCAGTTTCCGAGACAGGGTTAACACTGAAGCTTTCTTT
TRBJ2-7 TRBV10-3 once . CAISDLVELYF TGTGCCATCAGTGATCTGGTGGAGCTGTACTTC
TRBJ2-2 TRBV28 . . CASRQREWRGTGELFF TGTGCCAGCCGGCAACGGGAGTGGCGCGGCACCGGGGAGCTGTTTTTT
TRBJ2-7 TRBV5-6 . . CASSYGHDEQYF TGTGCCAGCAGCTATGGACACGACGAGCAGTACTTC
TRBJ2-7 TRBV4-2 . . CASSPQEYYEQYF TGTGCCAGCAGCCCCCAGGAATACTACGAGCAGTACTTC
TRBJ2-3 TRBV11-3 . . CASSPGSAGVDTQYF TGTGCCAGCAGCCCCGGGTCCGCGGGCGTAGATACGCAGTATTTT
TRBJ1-1 TRBV7-9 . TRBD1 CASSHTHNGQGSRDTEAFF TGTGCCAGCAGCCACACCCACAACGGACAGGGCTCCCGGGACACTGAAGCTTTCTTT
TRBJ2-2 TRBV4-3 . TRBD1 CASSLGQANTGELFF TGCGCCAGCAGCCTGGGACAGGCTAACACCGGGGAGCTGTTTTTT
TRBJ1-5 TRBV5-1 . . CASSRDIDQPQHF TGCGCCAGCAGCCGGGACATTGATCAGCCCCAGCATTTT
TRBJ2-7 TRBV29-1 . . CSAGDSYEQYF TGCAGCGCGGGTGATTCCTACGAGCAGTACTTC
TRBJ1-1 TRBV19 few . CASSGGTTGDTEAFF TGTGCCAGTAGTGGAGGGACCACCGGGGACACTGAAGCTTTCTTT
TRBJ2-7 TRBV5-1 . TRBD1 CASSPTGTGAFEQYF TGCGCCAGCAGCCCCACGGGGACAGGGGCGTTTGAGCAGTACTTC
TRBJ2-2 TRBV4-2 . . CASSQATYTGELFF TGTGCCAGCAGCCAGGCTACCTACACCGGGGAGCTGTTTTTT
TRBJ1-2 TRBV15 . . CATRVPGDYGYTF TGTGCCACCAGGGTCCCAGGGGACTATGGCTACACCTTC
TRBJ1-5 TRBV29-1 . . CSVKGLLGDQPQHF TGCAGCGTTAAGGGACTTCTAGGAGATCAGCCCCAGCATTTT
TRBJ2-1 TRBV6-1 . TRBD2 CASSGTLAGTYNEQFF TGTGCCAGCAGTGGAACCCTAGCGGGCACCTACAATGAGCAGTTCTTC
TRBJ1-5 TRBV19 . TRBD1 CASSVDRGGNQPQHF TGTGCCAGTAGTGTGGACAGGGGCGGCAATCAGCCCCAGCATTTT